This T cell receptor (beta chain) was sequenced during a study of OX40 agonist ivuxolimab in advanced cancers. Whole-study context: Of the patients, three showed partial responses, one with hepatocellular carcinoma and two with cutaneous melanoma.

TCRdb's table, derived via immunoSEQ multiplex PCR, lists solely in-frame clones and lacks some. The table shows 75,000 to 100,000 clones, with around 80% occurring only once. CDR3 length: 17 residues. This clonotype originated in an adult with an advanced solid tumor such as melanoma, head and neck, liver or kidney cancer. The source material was CD4+ or CD8+ T cells sorted from blood, sampled in a trial of the OX40 agonist ivuxolimab. V is TRBV12-2 and J is TRBJ2-7; TRBD2 is taken as the D call from the table, unchecked against the DNA. TRBV12-2 has pseudogene status. This chain's CDR3 is CASRLELISVPWREQYF. The CDR3 bases are TGTGCAAGTCGCTTAGAGCTCATAAGCGTGCCTTGGAGAGAGCAGTACTTC.